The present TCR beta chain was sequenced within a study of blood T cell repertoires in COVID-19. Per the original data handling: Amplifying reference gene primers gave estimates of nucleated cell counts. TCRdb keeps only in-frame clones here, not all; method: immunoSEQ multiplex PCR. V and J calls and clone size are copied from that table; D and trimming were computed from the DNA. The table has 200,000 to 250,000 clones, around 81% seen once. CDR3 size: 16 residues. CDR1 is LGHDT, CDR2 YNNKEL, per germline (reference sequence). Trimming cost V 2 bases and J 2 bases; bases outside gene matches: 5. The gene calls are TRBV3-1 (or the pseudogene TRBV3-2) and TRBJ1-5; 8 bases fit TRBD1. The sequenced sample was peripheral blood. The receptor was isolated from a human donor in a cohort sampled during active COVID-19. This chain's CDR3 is CASSQFRGRGNQPQHF. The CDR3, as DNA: TGTGCCAGCAGCCAATTCAGGGGGCGCGGCAATCAGCCCCAGCATTTT.